A single T cell receptor (beta chain) is shown here with its context. Original data processing: Quantification of nucleated cells was approximated via reference gene primer amplification. Profiled with immunoSEQ multiplex PCR; TCRdb holds only in-frame clones, not every one. The V and J calls and clone size were taken over from that table, and D and trimming were inferred from the DNA. The sample consists of about 200,000 clones, roughly 80% of them appearing once. This entry comes from a study of blood T cell repertoires in COVID-19. Study in general: COVID-19 samples from acute and convalescent phases originated in the United States, Italy and Spain. The cDNA or gDNA used as material had been derived from T cells, B-cell-depleted T cells, or PBMCs.

The material sequenced was peripheral blood. The origin of this receptor is a woman at least 80 years old with acute or convalescent COVID-19.

CDR3 DNA: TGCGCCAGCAGCCCGACCCCAATTCCGGGACTGGCCTACGAGCAGTACTTC. Protein: CASSPTPIPGLAYEQYF. The chain couples TRBV5-1 to TRBJ2-7; TRBD2 might be the D (6 bases). V was trimmed by 4 bases and J by 2 bases, leaving 22 bases between them. The CDR3 totals 17 residues. Looked up from germline, CDR1 is SGHRS and CDR2 is YFSETQ.